This TCR beta chain was sequenced during a study of blood T cells in healthy people across ages. Looked up from germline, CDR1 is MNHEY and CDR2 is SMNVEV (reference sequence). The CDR3 has 16 amino acids. Trimming stripped 8 bases from V and 11 bases from J, with 30 bases between. The authors ran a second PCR of about 6 to 12 cycles using a sample-barcoded 5' primer and a J-beta primer mix. In TCRdb, the 5' RACE reads were re-called with MiXCR into one record per CDR3 protein. The data show around 1.5 million distinct CDR3 sequences, with around 39% seen just once and roughly 7.9% held by the top ten.

The sample consisted of blood. The sequence came from a young woman in good health. This sequence joins TRBV27 and TRBJ2-5; a weak D match, TRBD1 (6 bases). CDR3 region: CASRDTTLTRYNEQYF. CDR3 DNA: TGTGCCAGCCGGGACACGACCCTGACTCGCTACAATGAGCAGTACTTC.